This paragraph reports one TCR beta chain. These data are taken from a study of blood T cell repertoires in COVID-19. Overall study: Donors in the United States, Italy and Spain gave samples during acute or convalescent COVID-19.

V lost 3 bases to trimming and J lost 7 bases; unmatched junction nucleotides: 12. The CDR3 runs to 16 residues. Per the germline V gene, CDR1 is LNHDA and CDR2 is SQIVND (reference sequence). Enrolment of Seattle patients took place during active infection, and they were followed longitudinally. Produced via immunoSEQ multiplex PCR; TCRdb's table is partial and in-frame only. The table includes roughly 62,000 clones, 75% to 90% detected once. The sequenced material came from peripheral blood. V usage is TRBV19 and J usage is TRBJ1-5; TRBD1 agrees at 7 bases. This clonotype was obtained from a man younger than 45 with COVID-19, enrolled during active disease. The CDR3 protein is CASSISPGQRGQPQHF. The CDR3 DNA reads as TGTGCCAGTAGTATCAGTCCGGGACAGCGAGGACAGCCCCAGCATTTT.